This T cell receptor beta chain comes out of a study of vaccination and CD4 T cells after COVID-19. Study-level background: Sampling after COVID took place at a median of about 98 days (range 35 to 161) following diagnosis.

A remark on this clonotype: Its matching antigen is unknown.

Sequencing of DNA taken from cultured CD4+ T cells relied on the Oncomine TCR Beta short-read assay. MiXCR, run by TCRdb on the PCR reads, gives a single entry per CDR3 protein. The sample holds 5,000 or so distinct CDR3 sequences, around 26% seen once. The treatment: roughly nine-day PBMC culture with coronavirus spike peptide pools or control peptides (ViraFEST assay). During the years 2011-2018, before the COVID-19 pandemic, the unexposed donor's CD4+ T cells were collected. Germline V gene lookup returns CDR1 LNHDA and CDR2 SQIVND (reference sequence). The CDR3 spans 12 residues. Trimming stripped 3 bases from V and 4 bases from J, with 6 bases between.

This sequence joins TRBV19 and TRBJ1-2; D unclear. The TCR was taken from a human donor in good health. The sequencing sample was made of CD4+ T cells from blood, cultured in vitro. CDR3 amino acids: CASSIIGYGYTF. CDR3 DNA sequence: TGTGCCAGTAGTATTATCGGCTATGGCTACACCTTC.